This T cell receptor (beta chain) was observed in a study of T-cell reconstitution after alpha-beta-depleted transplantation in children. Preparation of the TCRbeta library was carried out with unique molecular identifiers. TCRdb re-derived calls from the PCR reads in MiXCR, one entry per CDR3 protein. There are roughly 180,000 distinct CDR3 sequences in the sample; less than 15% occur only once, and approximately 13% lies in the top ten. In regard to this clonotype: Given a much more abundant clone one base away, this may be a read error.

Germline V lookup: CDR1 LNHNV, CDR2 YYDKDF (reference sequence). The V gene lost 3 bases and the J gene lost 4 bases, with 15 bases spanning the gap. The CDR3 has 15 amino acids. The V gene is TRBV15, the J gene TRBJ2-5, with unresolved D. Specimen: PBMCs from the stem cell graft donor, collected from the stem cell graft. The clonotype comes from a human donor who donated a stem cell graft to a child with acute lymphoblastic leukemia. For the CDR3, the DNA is TGTGCCACCAGCAGTCTTAGCCGGAAGTTAGAGACCCAGTACTTC. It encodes CATSSLSRKLETQYF.